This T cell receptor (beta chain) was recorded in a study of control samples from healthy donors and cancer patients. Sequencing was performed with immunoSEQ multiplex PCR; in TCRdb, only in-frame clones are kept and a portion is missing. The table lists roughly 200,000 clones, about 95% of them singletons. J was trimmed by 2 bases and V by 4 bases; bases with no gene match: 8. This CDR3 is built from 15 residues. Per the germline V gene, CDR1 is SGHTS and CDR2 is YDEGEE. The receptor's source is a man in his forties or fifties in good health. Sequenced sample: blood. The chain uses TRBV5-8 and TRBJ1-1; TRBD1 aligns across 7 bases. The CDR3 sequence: CASSPAGTVNTEAFF. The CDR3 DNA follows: TGTGCCAGCAGCCCGGCCGGGACAGTAAACACTGAAGCTTTCTTT.